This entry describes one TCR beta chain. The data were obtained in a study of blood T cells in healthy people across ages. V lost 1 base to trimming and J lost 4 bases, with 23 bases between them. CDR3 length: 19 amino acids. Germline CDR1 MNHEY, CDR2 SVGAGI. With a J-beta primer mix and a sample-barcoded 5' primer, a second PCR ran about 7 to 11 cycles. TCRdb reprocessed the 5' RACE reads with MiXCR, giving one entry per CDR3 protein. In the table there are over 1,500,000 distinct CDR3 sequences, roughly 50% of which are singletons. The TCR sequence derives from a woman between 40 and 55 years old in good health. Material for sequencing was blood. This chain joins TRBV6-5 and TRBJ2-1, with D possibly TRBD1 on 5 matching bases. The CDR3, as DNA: TGTGCCAGCAGTTACTACGATCCCGCTGTGGCAGGGTTGTACAATGAGCAGTTCTTC. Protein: CASSYYDPAVAGLYNEQFF.